This passage covers 2 T cell receptor beta chains from one sample sequenced in a study of CD8+CD57+ T cells in acquired aplastic anemia. Investigators profiled TCR beta VDJ and CDR3 from genomic DNA template. TCRdb itself ran the reads through MiXCR, one entry per CDR3 protein. The sample has around 230,000 distinct CDR3 sequences; 61% are singletons. Material for sequencing was sorted CD4+, CD8+, or CD8+CD57+ T cells (not recorded which) from PBMCs. These receptors were taken from a human donor in good health.

CDR3 DNA: TGTGCCAGCATTTCAGTGAACACCGGGGAGCTGTTTTTT. Amino acids: CASISVNTGELFF. This chain joins TRBV27 and TRBJ2-2; D is unclear. Trimming stripped 7 bases from V and 1 base from J, with 7 bases between. CDR1 and CDR2 from the germline V gene are MNHEY and SMNVEV (reference sequence). This CDR3 region has 13 residues.

The chain combines TRBV2 with TRBJ1-2, with TRBD1 matching 8 bases. V dropped 5 bases and J dropped 4; count of bases not matched to a gene: 9. Germline CDR1 SNHLY, CDR2 FYNNEI. CDR3 length equals 15 residues. The CDR3 here is CASSFGQGLSYGYTF. The CDR3 DNA reads as TGTGCCAGCAGTTTTGGACAGGGTCTTAGCTATGGCTACACCTTC.